The clone carrying this T cell receptor beta chain came up many times. Its antigen is undetermined. Germline V gene lookup returns CDR1 SGHTA and CDR2 FQGNSA. The CDR3 is made up of 14 amino acids. V was pared by 1 base and J by 3 bases, with 9 bases between. These data originate in a study of T cell repertoires in cytomegalovirus infection. About the research overall: From public TCR beta signatures came an indication of both CMV infection and matching HLA type. Study outcomes and limitations: Identification of carriers of CMV plus the relevant HLA was performed using cumulative public TCR beta family frequency. Clonotype analysis showed dominance of the ex vivo response by HLA-C-restricted CMV-specific TCR beta clonotypes.

Each CDR3 protein is one row after TCRdb ran MiXCR on the reads. The sample records 130,000 or so distinct CDR3 sequences, under 8% being singletons. The receptor was isolated from a human donor in good health (CMV status not recorded). Some clones in this sample may be carry-over from other donors' samples. The sequencing input was PBMCs. The rearrangement links TRBV7-2 to TRBJ1-1; TRBD1 might be the D (6 bases). CDR3 sequence reads: CASSLVPGDTEAFF. In nucleotides, the CDR3 is TGTGCCAGCAGCTTAGTGCCAGGGGACACTGAAGCTTTCTTT.